This TCR beta chain was obtained from a study of cytomegalovirus exposure and HLA in healthy donors. The donors were members of the validation cohort comprising some 130 subjects, separate from the roughly 670-subject first cohort. The data were produced by immunoSEQ multiplex PCR, yet TCRdb's version contains in-frame clones alone and is incomplete. Altogether more than 140,000 clones are present, 85% to 90% being singletons, with the ten largest covering around 3.4%. Study-wide results and limits: While the bulk of TCR sequences proved rare, some public TCRs turned up in many donors.

The length of the CDR3 is 17 residues. Germline CDR1 and CDR2: SGHRS and YFSETQ. Deletions cut 1 base from V and 0 bases from J, with 14 bases between. Of note for this clone: Its antigen is as yet unknown.

This rearrangement joins TRBV5-1 to TRBJ2-1; D is undetermined. Input material: PBMCs. The sequence was collected from a woman aged 18-29 years in good health and CMV-seropositive. CDR3 region: CASSLTAWVSSYNEQFF. CDR3 nucleotides: TGCGCCAGCAGCTTGACAGCCTGGGTAAGCTCCTACAATGAGCAGTTCTTC.